This entry concerns a single T cell receptor (beta chain). The method was immunoSEQ multiplex PCR; TCRdb's version includes in-frame clones alone and lacks a portion of them. The sample contains approximately 15,000 clones, about 89% of which appear only once. V gave up 4 bases and J gave up 1 base; unmatched junction bases: 3. This CDR3 has 14 amino acids. CDR1 and CDR2 from the germline V gene are SNHLY and FYNNEI. This entry comes from a study of OX40 agonist ivuxolimab in advanced cancers. The sequence came from an adult with an advanced solid tumor such as melanoma, head and neck, liver or kidney cancer. The chain recombines TRBV2 with TRBJ2-7, with 8 bases lining up with TRBD2. The material was CD4+ or CD8+ T cells sorted from blood, obtained in a trial of the OX40 agonist ivuxolimab. The CDR3 is CASSVAGGSYEQYF. DNA for the CDR3: TGTGCCAGCAGTGTGGCGGGAGGTTCCTACGAGCAGTACTTC. Variable domain in full (rest from reference TRBV2 and TRBJ2-7): EPEVTQTPSHQVTQMGQEVILRCVPISNHLYFYWYRQILGQKVEFLVSFYNNEISEKSEIFDDQFSVERPDGSNFTLKIRSTKLEDSAMYFCASSVAGGSYEQYFGPGTRLTVT.